Below, 23 T cell receptor beta chains from the same sample are listed, as sequenced in a study of long-term antiretroviral therapy in people with HIV. Sequencing used immunoSEQ v3.0 at survey level. TCRdb keeps only in-frame clones here, not all; method: immunoSEQ multiplex PCR. The table lists 20,000 to 30,000 clones, about four fifths of them singletons, with approximately 5.1% in the top ten. The sample in question was unsorted PBMCs, obtained 1.1 years before starting antiretroviral therapy. The receptor source for this set is a woman aged 30 to 39 with HIV.

This clone was observed a few times. V and J are TRBV30 and TRBJ1-2; D uncertain. CDR1 GTSNPN and CDR2 SVGIG come from the germline V gene (reference sequence). V gave up 5 bases and J gave up 4 bases, with 8 bases separating them. The CDR3 is made up of 11 amino acids. In nucleotides, the CDR3 is TGTGCCTGGTTTGCGGGCTATGGCTACACCTTC. It specifies CAWFAGYGYTF.

CDR3 coding DNA: TGCAGCGTTGGGATAGCGGGGGGCACAGATACGCAGTATTTT. Translated, it gives CSVGIAGGTDTQYF. This rearrangement joins TRBV29-1 to TRBJ2-3, with 9 positions matching TRBD2. Germline V gene sequence: CDR1 SQVTM, CDR2 ANQGSEA. The V and J ends lost 4 bases and 1 base, in that order; junction bases with no gene match: 3. CDR3 size: 14 residues.

This chain links TRBV6-6 with TRBJ2-1; possibly TRBD1 or TRBD2 for D (5 bases each). The CDR3 length is 14 residues. The V gene lost 6 bases and the J gene lost 6 bases, with 15 bases spanning the gap. The germline gives CDR1 MNHNY, CDR2 SVGAGI (reference sequence). The CDR3 sequence: CASRRGTAGNEQFF. The DNA for the CDR3 is TGTGCCAGCAGACGAGGGACGGCGGGCAATGAGCAGTTCTTC.

This chain links TRBV11-2 with TRBJ2-3; D is unclear. Germline values: CDR1 SGHAT, CDR2 FQNNGV. Trimming took 1 base from V and 0 from J, leaving 11 bases between them. The CDR3 contains 16 residues. The DNA for the CDR3 is TGTGCCAGCAGCTTAGGAGCGAAAACAAGCACAGATACGCAGTATTTT. Its translation is CASSLGAKTSTDTQYF.

This chain links TRBV2 with TRBJ2-2; 9 bases agree with TRBD1. The length of the CDR3 is 15 residues. Germline V CDR1 and CDR2: SNHLY, FYNNEI. After removal of 5 bases from V and 5 bases from J, the junction contained 6 bases not matched to a gene. The DNA of the CDR3 is TGTGCCAGCAGTCGGGGACAGGGTGGGACCGGGGAGCTGTTTTTT. Encoded protein: CASSRGQGGTGELFF.

Comments on this clone: Compared with germline, one end of the junction differs, possibly owing to a read error. The chain is built from TRBV6-1 and TRBJ2-4; D ambiguous. CDR1 is MNHNS, CDR2 SASEGT, per germline. This CDR3 contains 10 residues. The CDR3 loop reads CASSEPPVTF. DNA of the CDR3: TGTGCCAGCAGTGAGCCTCCTGTTACCTTC.

V usage is TRBV11-2 and J usage is TRBJ1-2; 10 bases align to TRBD1. The CDR3 is made up of 17 amino acids. V lost 5 bases to trimming and J lost 4 bases; unmatched junction nucleotides: 13. The germline CDR1 and CDR2 sequences are SGHAT and FQNNGV. CDR3 protein: CASSAAPGTGDIYGYTF. As DNA, the CDR3 is TGTGCCAGCAGCGCCGCACCCGGGACAGGGGACATCTATGGCTACACCTTC.

The chain couples TRBV29-1 to TRBJ1-2; D is unresolved. Deletions cut 3 bases from V and 4 bases from J, with 9 bases between. Germline V lookup: CDR1 SQVTM, CDR2 ANQGSEA. The CDR3 length is 12 residues. The CDR3 sequence is CSVEARIYGYTF. CDR3 coding DNA: TGCAGCGTTGAGGCCAGGATCTATGGCTACACCTTC.

The gene calls are TRBV5-1 and TRBJ2-3; possibly TRBD2 for D (5 bases). Trimming pared 0 bases from V and 1 base from J, leaving 9 bases between. This CDR3 has 15 amino acids. The germline V gene encodes CDR1 SGHRS and CDR2 YFSETQ. CDR3 in amino acids: CASSLVGEGTDTQYF. The CDR3 nucleotides read TGCGCCAGCAGCTTGGTCGGGGAAGGCACAGATACGCAGTATTTT.

The chain is built from TRBV6-5 and TRBJ2-7, with D unresolved. Trimming removed 2 bases at V and 4 bases at J, with 12 bases between. The V gene's germline CDR1 is MNHEY and CDR2 SVGAGI. CDR3 length: 14 amino acids. This CDR3 reads CASSYQRLQYEQYF. The DNA for the CDR3 is TGTGCCAGCAGTTACCAACGGTTACAATACGAGCAGTACTTC.

This clone is a singleton in its sample. V and J are TRBV5-1 and TRBJ1-2; D gene uncertain. The CDR3 spans 13 residues. Trimming removed 2 bases at V and 0 bases at J, with 5 bases between. CDR1 is SGHRS and CDR2 is YFSETQ in the germline V gene. CDR3 amino acids: CASSFYTNYGYTF. DNA for the CDR3: TGCGCCAGCAGCTTTTATACTAACTATGGCTACACCTTC.

The gene calls are TRBV19 and TRBJ1-2, with D possibly being TRBD1 (5 bases). In germline, CDR1 is LNHDA, CDR2 SQIVND (reference sequence). Trimming removed 3 bases at V and 3 bases at J, with 11 bases between. The CDR3 extends over 14 amino acids. The CDR3 bases are TGTGCCAGTAGTATTAGTGGCAGGGACTATGGCTACACCTTC. Its translation is CASSISGRDYGYTF.

This clone came up a few times. J is TRBJ2-7 and V is TRBV5-6, with D perhaps matching TRBD1 (5 bases). There are 15 residues in the CDR3. The germline V gene encodes CDR1 SGHDT and CDR2 YYEEEE. The V and J ends lost 6 bases and 0 bases respectively, with 16 bases between them. For the CDR3, the DNA is TGTGCCAGCAAGAAAGACAGTGCCAGCTCCTACGAGCAGTACGTC. Translation gives CASKKDSASSYEQYV.

The V gene is TRBV6-1, the J gene TRBJ2-1; a possible D gene is TRBD1 (5 bases). The germline CDR1 and CDR2 sequences are MNHNS and SASEGT. The CDR3 contains 13 residues. Trimming removed 6 bases from V and 9 bases from J, with 15 bases in between. The CDR3: CASRIQARGEQFF. CDR3 coding DNA: TGTGCCAGCAGAATACAGGCTAGGGGTGAGCAGTTCTTC.

V is TRBV5-1 and J is TRBJ2-1; 7 positions agree with TRBD1. Germline trimming cut 2 bases from V and 4 bases from J; bases unmatched to any gene: 3. Germline CDR1 reads SGHRS; CDR2 reads YFSETQ. The CDR3 is 14 residues long. The CDR3 sequence: CASSFGQEYNEQFF. The CDR3 DNA follows: TGCGCCAGCAGCTTCGGACAGGAATACAATGAGCAGTTCTTC.

This clone occurred once. This sequence joins TRBV6-6 and TRBJ2-1, with D unresolved. The CDR3 contains 13 residues. The V end lost 10 bases, the J end lost 0 bases, and 10 bases lay between the germline ends. CDR1 and CDR2 (germline): MNHNY, SVGAGI (reference sequence). The CDR3 region is CATQKSSYNEQFF. CDR3 nucleotide sequence: TGTGCCACCCAGAAGAGCTCCTACAATGAGCAGTTCTTC.

This clone has a single count. V usage is TRBV7-9 and J usage is TRBJ2-6, with D unclear. From germline, CDR1 is SEHNR and CDR2 FQNEAQ (reference sequence). The CDR3 loop spans 14 amino acids. V was trimmed by 1 base and J by 2 bases, leaving 3 bases between them. CDR3 protein: CASSLGAGANVLTF. The DNA for the CDR3 is TGTGCCAGCAGCTTAGGGGCTGGGGCCAACGTCCTGACTTTC.

This sequence joins TRBV18 and TRBJ1-6, with D possibly matching TRBD1 (6 bases). V lost 2 bases to trimming and J lost 0 bases, with 11 bases between them. Germline CDR1 reads KGHSH; CDR2 reads LQKENI. This CDR3 region has 17 residues. The CDR3 coding sequence is TGTGCCAGCTCACCAACGAAGGACAGCTCCTATAATTCACCCCTCCACTTT. Its protein product is CASSPTKDSSYNSPLHF.

V and J are TRBV5-8 and TRBJ1-2, with 10 bases fitting TRBD1. CDR1 is SGHTS and CDR2 is YDEGEE in the germline V gene. The CDR3 loop spans 15 amino acids. The V gene end was trimmed by 4 bases and the J gene end by 4 bases; junction bases not matched to a gene: 7. In DNA, the CDR3 is TGTGCCAGCAGCGTGGACAGGGGGATTCTCTATGGCTACACCTTC. Protein: CASSVDRGILYGYTF.

The chain recombines TRBV19 with TRBJ1-1; no reliable D call. This CDR3 is built from 15 residues. Trimming removed 10 bases at V and 1 base at J, with 19 bases between. Germline V gene sequence: CDR1 LNHDA, CDR2 SQIVND (reference sequence). The CDR3 reads CATHLEGSQNTEAFF. As DNA, the CDR3 is TGTGCCACCCACTTGGAGGGCAGTCAGAACACTGAAGCTTTCTTT. Based on the CDR3 plus reference TRBV19 and TRBJ1-1, the full variable domain is DGGITQSPKYLFRKEGQNVTLSCEQNLNHDAMYWYRQDPGQGLRLIYYSQIVNDFQKGDIAEGYSVSREKKESFPLTVTSAQKNPTAFYLCATHLEGSQNTEAFFGQGTRLTVV.

This chain links TRBV6-6 with TRBJ2-7, with 9 bases lining up with TRBD1. Per the germline V gene, CDR1 is MNHNY and CDR2 is SVGAGI (reference sequence). The CDR3 consists of 14 residues. Trimming cost V 7 bases and J 6 bases; bases outside gene matches: 10. CDR3 loop: CASTPRQGGSEQYF. The DNA for the CDR3 is TGTGCCAGCACGCCTCGACAGGGGGGCTCCGAGCAGTACTTC.

This clone has a handful of counts. J is TRBJ1-6 and V is TRBV12-5; D perhaps matches TRBD1 (5 bases). This CDR3 is built from 15 residues. Deletions cut 6 bases from V and 0 bases from J, with 9 bases between. CDR1 is LGHNT, CDR2 FRNRAP, per germline. The CDR3 loop is CASGGGSSYNSPLHF. CDR3 DNA sequence: TGTGCTAGTGGCGGGGGTAGCTCCTATAATTCACCCCTCCACTTT.

The count of this clone is one. This sequence joins TRBV6-1 and TRBJ1-1, with 7 bases lining up with TRBD1. The trim removed 6 bases at V and 4 bases at J, leaving 5 bases unmatched. Germline CDR1 reads MNHNS; CDR2 reads SASEGT. This CDR3 has 13 residues. As DNA, the CDR3 is TGTGCCAGCAGGGCAGACAGGGTCACTGAAGCTTTCTTT. Translating gives CASRADRVTEAFF.